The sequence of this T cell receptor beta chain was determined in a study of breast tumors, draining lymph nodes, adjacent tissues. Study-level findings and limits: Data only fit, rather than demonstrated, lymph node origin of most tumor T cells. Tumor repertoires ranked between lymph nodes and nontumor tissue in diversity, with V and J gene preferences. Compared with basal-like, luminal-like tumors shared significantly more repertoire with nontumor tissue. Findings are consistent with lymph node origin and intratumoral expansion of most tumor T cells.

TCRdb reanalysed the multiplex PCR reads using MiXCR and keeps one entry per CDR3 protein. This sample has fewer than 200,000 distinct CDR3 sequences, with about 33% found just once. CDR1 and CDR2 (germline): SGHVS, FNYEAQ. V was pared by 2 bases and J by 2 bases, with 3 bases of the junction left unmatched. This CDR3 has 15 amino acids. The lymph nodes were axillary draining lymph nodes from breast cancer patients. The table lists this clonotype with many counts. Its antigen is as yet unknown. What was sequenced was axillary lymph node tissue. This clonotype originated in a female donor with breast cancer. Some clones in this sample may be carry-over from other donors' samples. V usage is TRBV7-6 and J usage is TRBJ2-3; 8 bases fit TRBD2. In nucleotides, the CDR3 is TGTGCCAGCAGCTTAATCGGGGGGGACACAGATACGCAGTATTTT. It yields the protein CASSLIGGDTDTQYF.